This T cell receptor beta chain stems from a study of cytomegalovirus exposure and HLA in healthy donors. Study context: It was reported in a later analysis that the same platform had been used for the 120 validation repertoires as for the 666 first-cohort repertoires.

This clone has a handful of counts. Its target is not known. The protocol was immunoSEQ multiplex PCR, while the TCRdb copy is restricted to in-frame clones and leaves out a portion. This table has roughly 100,000 clones, about 85% appearing once. Findings and caveats of the study: Cytomegalovirus-associated status was assigned to some 160 TCR beta chains. Most TCRs appeared rarely, but some public TCRs recurred in many donors.

The V gene's germline CDR1 is LNHDA and CDR2 SQIVND (reference sequence). Trimming took 5 bases from V and 7 from J, leaving 9 bases between them. The CDR3 runs to 12 residues. The sequence was obtained from a woman between 18 and 30 years old in good health and CMV-seropositive. Sequenced: PBMCs. The chain is built from TRBV19 and TRBJ1-5, with D uncertain. CDR3 sequence reads: CASSFSEQPQHF. The CDR3 nucleotides read TGTGCCAGTAGTTTCTCGGAGCAGCCCCAGCATTTT.